What follows are 6 T cell receptor beta chains derived from one specimen sequenced in a study of T cells in Graves' hyperthyroidism and ophthalmopathy. Using RNA transcripts as the source, TCR beta CDR3 regions were amplified. The HTBI primer set drove a first-round RT-PCR of the TCR CDR3. TCRdb processed the multiplex PCR reads anew with MiXCR; each CDR3 protein has one entry. The profile shows some 650,000 distinct CDR3 sequences, 16% of them singletons. The sequencing input was blood. These receptors all stem from a woman between 40 and 55 years old with Graves' ophthalmopathy.

In this sample, this clonotype turned up a few times. The chain recombines TRBV5-1 with TRBJ2-1, with D maybe TRBD2 (6 bases). V lost 6 bases and J 7 bases, leaving 14 bases between the germline ends. CDR3 length: 13 residues. Germline CDR1 SGHRS, CDR2 YFSETQ. DNA of the CDR3: TGCGCCAGCACCGGGACTTCCTGGAATGAGCAGTTCTTC. It yields the protein CASTGTSWNEQFF.

This clonotype was counted a few times. The chain carries TRBV9 and TRBJ1-1, with unresolved D. Trimming pared 0 bases from V and 0 bases from J, leaving 9 bases between. The CDR3 runs 15 residues. CDR1 and CDR2 from the germline V gene are SGDLS and YYNGEE. In DNA, the CDR3 is TGTGCCAGCAGCGTAGTGTCCCGGGTGAACACTGAAGCTTTCTTT. It encodes CASSVVSRVNTEAFF.

This clonotype showed up many times. The V and J genes are TRBV2 and TRBJ2-1; the match to TRBD2 covers 8 bases. Germline V gene sequence: CDR1 SNHLY, CDR2 FYNNEI. This CDR3 region has 15 residues. V lost 6 bases to trimming and J lost 4 bases; unmatched junction nucleotides: 8. The CDR3 DNA reads as TGTGCCAGCAGCGTTGGACTAGCAGAATACAATGAGCAGTTCTTC. It yields the protein CASSVGLAEYNEQFF.

The table lists this clonotype with many counts. This chain uses TRBV6-6 with TRBJ1-2; D is unresolved. Germline assignment: CDR1 MNHNY and CDR2 SVGAGI (reference sequence). The length of the CDR3 is 14 residues. Trimming cost V 0 bases and J 3 bases, with 8 bases left between them. The CDR3 nucleotides read TGTGCCAGCAGTTACTCATTCGGTGACTATGGCTACACCTTC. Translated, it gives CASSYSFGDYGYTF.

This clonotype has more than one count but fewer than ten. The chain has TRBV28 and TRBJ1-2; 7 bases line up with TRBD1. Looked up from germline, CDR1 is MDHEN and CDR2 is SYDVKM. J lost 1 base, V lost 4 bases, and 9 bases had no gene match. CDR3 size: 16 residues. In DNA form, the CDR3 reads TGTGCCAGCAGTTATGGGGACAGACTCCATAACTATGGCTACACCTTC. It translates to CASSYGDRLHNYGYTF.

This clonotype was found many times. The chain is built from TRBV29-1 and TRBJ1-1; D remains ambiguous. The V end was cut by 2 bases, the J end by 0 bases, with 7 bases between. The CDR3 spans 13 residues. Germline V gene sequence: CDR1 SQVTM, CDR2 ANQGSEA. CDR3: CSVETAMNTEAFF. CDR3 bases: TGCAGCGTTGAAACCGCTATGAACACTGAAGCTTTCTTT.